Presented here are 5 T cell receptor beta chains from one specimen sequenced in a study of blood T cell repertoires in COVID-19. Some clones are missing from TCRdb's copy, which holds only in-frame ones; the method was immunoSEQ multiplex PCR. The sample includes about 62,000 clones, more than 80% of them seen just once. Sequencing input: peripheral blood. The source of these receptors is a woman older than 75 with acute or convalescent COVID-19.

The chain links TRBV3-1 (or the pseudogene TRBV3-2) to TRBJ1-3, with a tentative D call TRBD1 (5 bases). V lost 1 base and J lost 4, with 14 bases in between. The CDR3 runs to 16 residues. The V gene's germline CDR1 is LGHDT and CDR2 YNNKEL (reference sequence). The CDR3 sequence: CASSQGQGFTGNTIYF. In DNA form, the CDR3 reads TGTGCCAGCAGCCAAGGTCAGGGATTCACGGGAAACACCATATATTTT.

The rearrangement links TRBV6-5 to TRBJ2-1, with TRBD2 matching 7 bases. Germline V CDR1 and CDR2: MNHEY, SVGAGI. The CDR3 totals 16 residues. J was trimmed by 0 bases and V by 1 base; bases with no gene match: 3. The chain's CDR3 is CASSYWGRGSYNEQFF. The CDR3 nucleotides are TGTGCCAGCAGTTACTGGGGGAGGGGCTCCTACAATGAGCAGTTCTTC.

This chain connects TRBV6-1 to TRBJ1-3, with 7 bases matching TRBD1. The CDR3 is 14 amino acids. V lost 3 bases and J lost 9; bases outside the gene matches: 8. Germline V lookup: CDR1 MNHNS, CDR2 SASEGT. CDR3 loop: CASSDHRGQSTIYF. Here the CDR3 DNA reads TGTGCCAGCAGTGACCACAGGGGCCAAAGCACCATATATTTT.

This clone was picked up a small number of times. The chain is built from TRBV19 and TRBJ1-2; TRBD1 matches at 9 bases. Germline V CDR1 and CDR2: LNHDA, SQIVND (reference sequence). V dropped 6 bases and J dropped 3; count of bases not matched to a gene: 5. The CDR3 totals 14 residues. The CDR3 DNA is TGTGCCAGTAGGGACAGGGGAGTTGACTATGGCTACACCTTC. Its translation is CASRDRGVDYGYTF.

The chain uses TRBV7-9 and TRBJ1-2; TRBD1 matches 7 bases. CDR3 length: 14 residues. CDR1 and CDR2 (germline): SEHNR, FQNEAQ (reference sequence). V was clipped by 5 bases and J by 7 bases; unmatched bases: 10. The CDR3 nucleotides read TGTGCCAGCAGCCGCGGACAGGTGCTACGTGGCTACACCTTC. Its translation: CASSRGQVLRGYTF.